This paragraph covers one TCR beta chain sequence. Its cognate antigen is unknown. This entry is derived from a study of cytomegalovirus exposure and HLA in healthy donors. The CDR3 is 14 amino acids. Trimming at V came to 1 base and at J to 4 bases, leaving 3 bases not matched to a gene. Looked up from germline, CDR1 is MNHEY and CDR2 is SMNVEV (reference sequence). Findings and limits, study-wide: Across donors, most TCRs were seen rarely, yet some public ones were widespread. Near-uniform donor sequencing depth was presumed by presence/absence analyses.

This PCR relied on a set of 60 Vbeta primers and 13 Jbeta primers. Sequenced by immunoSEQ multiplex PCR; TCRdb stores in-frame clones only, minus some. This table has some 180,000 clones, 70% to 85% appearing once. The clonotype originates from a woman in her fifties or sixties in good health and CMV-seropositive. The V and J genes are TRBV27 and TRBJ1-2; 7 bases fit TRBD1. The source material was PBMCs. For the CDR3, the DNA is TGTGCCAGCAGTTTATTGGCAGGGGGCTATGGCTACACCTTC. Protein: CASSLLAGGYGYTF.